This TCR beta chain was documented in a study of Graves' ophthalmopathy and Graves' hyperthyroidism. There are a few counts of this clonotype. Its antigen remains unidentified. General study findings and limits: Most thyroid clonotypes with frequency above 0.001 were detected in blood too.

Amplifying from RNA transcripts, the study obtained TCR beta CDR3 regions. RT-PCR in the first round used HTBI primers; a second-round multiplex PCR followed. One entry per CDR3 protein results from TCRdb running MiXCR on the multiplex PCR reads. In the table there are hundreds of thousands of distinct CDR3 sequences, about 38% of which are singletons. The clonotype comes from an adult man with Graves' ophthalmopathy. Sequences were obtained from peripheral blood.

The CDR3 is CATNLRGQGAGTEAFF. For the CDR3, the DNA is TGTGCCACCAACCTCCGGGGACAGGGGGCCGGCACTGAAGCTTTCTTT. The V call is TRBV11-3, the J call TRBJ1-1; 12 bases line up with TRBD1. There are 16 residues in the CDR3. V lost 10 bases to trimming and J lost 4 bases; unmatched junction nucleotides: 13. Germline V gene lookup returns CDR1 SGHNT and CDR2 YENEEA.